Following are 15 T cell receptor beta chains from one sample sequenced in a study of shared clonotypes between healthy human individuals (dated by TCRdb to 2020 to 2021). To prepare the library, the immunoSEQ multiplex PCR assay was applied. Held by TCRdb, this immuneACCESS table contains in-frame sequences only and omits some clones. Under half of the omission traces to an unresolved V gene where checked; the cause of the rest is unknown. This sample comprises 500,000 or so clones, roughly 95% of them detected only once. The top ten clones comprise 0.055% to 0.075% of the sample. Sequenced sample: naive CD4+ T cells sorted from blood. Taken with the paper, the label for cell subset or site translates to: CD45RA+ positively selected. The receptors come from a woman aged 25 to 39 in good health.

This chain connects TRBV5-8 to TRBJ2-1; 10 positions match TRBD2. V lost 3 bases to trimming and J lost 10 bases; unmatched junction nucleotides: 10. Germline CDR1 SGHTS, CDR2 YDEGEE. CDR3 length equals 15 residues. Here the CDR3 reads CASSSLAGSFFEQFF. As DNA, the CDR3 is TGTGCCAGCAGCTCACTAGCGGGGTCGTTTTTCGAGCAGTTCTTC.

The V and J genes are TRBV5-1 and TRBJ2-1, with TRBD2 identical over 10 bases. The CDR3 extends over 16 amino acids. V was pared by 4 bases and J by 6 bases, with 10 bases of the junction left unmatched. Germline CDR1 is SGHRS and CDR2 is YFSETQ. CDR3 sequence reads: CASSSPGLAGVNEQFF. CDR3 nucleotide sequence: TGCGCCAGCAGCAGCCCGGGGCTAGCGGGAGTCAATGAGCAGTTCTTC. Combining the CDR3 with reference TRBV5-1 and TRBJ2-1 gives the whole variable domain KAGVTQTPRYLIKTRGQQVTLSCSPISGHRSVSWYQQTPGQGLQFLFEYFSETQRNKGNFPGRFSGRQFSNSRSEMNVSTLELGDSALYLCASSSPGLAGVNEQFFGPGTRLTVL.

V is TRBV4-1 and J is TRBJ1-6; D unclear. V was cut by 0 bases and J by 8 bases, with 17 bases left in between. CDR1 and CDR2 from the germline V gene are MGHRA and YSYEKL. There are 17 residues in the CDR3. This CDR3 is CASSQDLTKFTYSPLHF. DNA for the CDR3: TGCGCCAGCAGCCAAGATTTGACAAAATTCACATATTCACCCCTCCACTTT.

The chain couples TRBV28 to TRBJ2-7; a weak D match, TRBD1 (6 bases). The CDR3 has 13 amino acids. Per the germline V gene, CDR1 is MDHEN and CDR2 is SYDVKM. Between the trimmed V and J ends, which lost 4 bases and 2 bases, there was a span of 9 bases. CDR3 DNA: TGTGCCAGCAGTTGGCAGGGGCCCTACGAGCAGTACTTC. Protein product: CASSWQGPYEQYF.

J is TRBJ2-3 and V is TRBV4-2, with D unclear. With 5 bases removed from V and 0 bases from J, the gap between germline ends came to 9 bases. The CDR3 is 14 residues long. Germline V gene sequence: CDR1 LGHNA, CDR2 YNFKEQ. The CDR3 sequence is CASSSRASTDTQYF. The DNA of the CDR3 is TGTGCCAGCAGCTCTAGAGCTAGCACAGATACGCAGTATTTT.

The rearrangement joins TRBV25-1 to TRBJ1-5, with D hard to call. The germline V gene has CDR1 MGHDK and CDR2 SYGVNS. The CDR3 covers 12 residues. Trimming took off 6 bases at V and 7 bases at J, with 10 bases between the two ends. In nucleotides, the CDR3 is TGTGCCAGCAGGAATGACGGGCAGCCCCAGCATTTT. It encodes CASRNDGQPQHF.

The chain employs TRBV5-1 and TRBJ2-3, with 8 nucleotides matching TRBD2. Per the germline V gene, CDR1 is SGHRS and CDR2 is YFSETQ. The trim removed 4 bases at V and 3 bases at J, leaving 16 bases unmatched. The CDR3 extends over 18 amino acids. The CDR3 DNA follows: TGCGCCAGCAGCCCGGGGGTGGCGGGAGGCTGGAGAACAGATACGCAGTATTTT. Its translation: CASSPGVAGGWRTDTQYF.

This clone has more than one count but fewer than ten. The chain uses TRBV2 and TRBJ1-5, with D possibly matching TRBD1 (6 bases). The CDR3 extends over 13 amino acids. Germline V gene lookup returns CDR1 SNHLY and CDR2 FYNNEI. Trimming pared 7 bases from V and 5 bases from J, leaving 12 bases between. CDR3 region: CASNLNRDQPQHF. DNA for the CDR3: TGTGCCAGCAACTTGAACAGGGATCAGCCCCAGCATTTT. The whole variable domain, remainder taken from reference TRBV2 and TRBJ1-5, is EPEVTQTPSHQVTQMGQEVILRCVPISNHLYFYWYRQILGQKVEFLVSFYNNEISEKSEIFDDQFSVERPDGSNFTLKIRSTKLEDSAMYFCASNLNRDQPQHFGDGTRLSIL.

V usage is TRBV28 and J usage is TRBJ1-4; D uncertain. CDR3 length: 13 amino acids. V lost 7 bases and J 5 bases, leaving 11 bases between the germline ends. Looked up from germline, CDR1 is MDHEN and CDR2 is SYDVKM. The DNA of the CDR3 is TGTGCCAGCACGGAGCCGAGGAATGAAAAACTGTTTTTT. Protein sequence: CASTEPRNEKLFF.

The V call is TRBV27, the J call TRBJ1-4; D gene ambiguous. CDR1 MNHEY and CDR2 SMNVEV come from the germline V gene (reference sequence). This CDR3 is built from 14 residues. Deletions cut 3 bases from V and 0 bases from J, with 5 bases between. CDR3 bases: TGTGCCAGCAGTTTGGGAGCAACTAATGAAAAACTGTTTTTT. Protein sequence: CASSLGATNEKLFF.

This sequence joins TRBV7-6 and TRBJ2-5; TRBD2 is a possible D gene (6 bases). This CDR3 spans 14 amino acids. The germline V gene has CDR1 SGHVS and CDR2 FNYEAQ. Trimming cost V 1 base and J 4 bases, with 10 bases left between them. The CDR3 region has the DNA TGTGCCAGCAGCTTAGATACCGGGGGAGAGACCCAGTACTTC. It encodes CASSLDTGGETQYF.

This chain links TRBV18 with TRBJ1-1; possibly TRBD1 for D (6 bases). The length of the CDR3 is 17 residues. Trimming removed 6 bases at V and 7 bases at J, with 27 bases between. CDR1 and CDR2 from the germline V gene are KGHSH and LQKENI. The CDR3 DNA is TGTGCCAGCTCGCGCCCCGGTACCGGTCTTATGGACAGTGAAGCTTTCTTT. Its protein is CASSRPGTGLMDSEAFF.

This chain uses TRBV12-5 with TRBJ1-2; TRBD1 might be the D (5 bases). Per the germline V gene, CDR1 is LGHNT and CDR2 is FRNRAP. The CDR3 loop spans 16 amino acids. The V gene lost 0 bases and the J gene lost 4 bases, with 15 bases spanning the gap. For the CDR3, the DNA is TGTGCTAGTGGTTTGGTGAGGGACCGCCGCATCTATGGCTACACCTTC. Protein product: CASGLVRDRRIYGYTF.

The chain couples TRBV5-1 to TRBJ2-2; TRBD2 aligns across 12 bases. The CDR3 loop spans 17 amino acids. Germline trimming cut 0 bases from V and 3 bases from J; bases unmatched to any gene: 3. CDR1 and CDR2 (germline): SGHRS, YFSETQ. The DNA for the CDR3 is TGCGCCAGCAGCTTGGGGACTAGCGGGACGTACACCGGGGAGCTGTTTTTT. It codes for CASSLGTSGTYTGELFF.

This clone has only one observation. The rearrangement uses TRBV19 and TRBJ2-7; 7 nucleotides match TRBD1. Germline CDR1 reads LNHDA; CDR2 reads SQIVND (reference sequence). After removal of 6 bases from V and 4 bases from J, the junction contained 12 bases not matched to a gene. The CDR3 is made up of 15 amino acids. CDR3 sequence reads: CASRPRGGAGYEQYF. The CDR3 DNA reads TGTGCCAGTAGGCCGAGAGGGGGCGCGGGTTACGAGCAGTACTTC.